This T cell receptor (beta chain) was documented in a study of T-cell memory formation after mild COVID-19. Study information: TCR clusters showed largely donor specificity.

In regard to this clonotype: Its target is unknown.

MiXCR, run by TCRdb on the 5' RACE reads, gives a single entry per CDR3 protein. Of under 300,000 distinct CDR3 sequences listed, around 17% are singletons. Study outcomes and limitations: Some responding clones appeared in pre-infection memory, suggesting cross-reactive memory joined. Clones contracting across day 15 to 85 had a balanced CD4/CD8 profile; later expanding clones leaned CD4+. Researchers could not confirm that second-wave clones peaking on day 37 targeted SARS-CoV-2.

Germline V gene lookup returns CDR1 SQVTM and CDR2 ANQGSEA. J lost 0 bases, V lost 7 bases, and 7 bases had no gene match. CDR3 length: 15 amino acids. The sample was PBMCs or a T cell subset sorted from them (not recorded which). The chain is built from TRBV29-1 and TRBJ1-1, with TRBD1 matching over 11 bases. The origin of this receptor is a man younger than 35 who had mild COVID-19 (a few samples of this study predate the infection). Cell type and time point are not known. In DNA form, the CDR3 reads TGCAGCGCGGAGGGGACAGGGGGTATGAACACTGAAGCTTTCTTT. This codes for CSAEGTGGMNTEAFF.